These 30 T cell receptor beta chains were sequenced from one sample in a study of PD-1 blockade in classical Hodgkin lymphoma (dated by TCRdb to 2018 to 2021). The intended sense of this specimen's time point label: newly diagnosed, previously untreated cHL patient sample. Using a Miltenyi CD4+ T cell isolation kit, CD4+ T cells were purified from thawed PBMCs through magnetic negative selection. Receptor amplification or capture employed the immunoSEQ multiplex PCR assay. TCRdb re-hosts the immuneACCESS table, in-frame sequences only. Its copies lack some clones; in the studies checked, an unresolved V gene accounts for under half of them, and the cause for the rest is not known. The sample has just over 15,000 clones on record, 85% to 90% of them singletons. The ten largest clones add up to less than 1% of the sample. Sequenced sample: CD4+ T cells from blood. These receptors all come from a human donor with classical Hodgkin lymphoma.

The chain combines TRBV27 with TRBJ2-1; D gene uncertain. The CDR3 extends over 13 amino acids. Germline V gene sequence: CDR1 MNHEY, CDR2 SMNVEV (reference sequence). Trimming took off 5 bases at V and 2 bases at J, with 7 bases between the two ends. CDR3 coding DNA: TGTGCCAGCAGTCCCCGTCCCTACAATGAGCAGTTCTTC. It codes for CASSPRPYNEQFF.

Here the CDR3 DNA reads TGCGCCAGCAGGGAGGGGGGTTCCTACGAGCAGTACTTC. Residues: CASREGGSYEQYF. The genes are TRBV5-1 and TRBJ2-7; D is possibly TRBD1 or TRBD2 (6 bases each). The CDR3 loop spans 13 amino acids. Per germline, CDR1 SGHRS and CDR2 YFSETQ. Trimming cost V 5 bases and J 1 base, with 10 bases left between them. Complete variable domain (other parts from reference TRBV5-1 and TRBJ2-7): KAGVTQTPRYLIKTRGQQVTLSCSPISGHRSVSWYQQTPGQGLQFLFEYFSETQRNKGNFPGRFSGRQFSNSRSEMNVSTLELGDSALYLCASREGGSYEQYFGPGTRLTVT.

By sample fraction, this clone is medium-sized. The chain joins TRBV7-7 to TRBJ2-2; unclear D gene. CDR3 size: 16 residues. Germline lookup yields CDR1 SSHAT and CDR2 FNYEAQ (reference sequence). Trimming cost V 3 bases and J 1 base, with 12 bases left between them. The CDR3 reads CASSLSRGMNTGELFF. The CDR3 DNA sequence: TGTGCCAGCAGCTTGAGTCGTGGGATGAACACCGGGGAGCTGTTTTTT.

V usage is TRBV5-1 and J usage is TRBJ2-2; TRBD2 matches 14 bases. CDR1 and CDR2 (germline): SGHRS, YFSETQ. This CDR3 is 18 amino acids long. J lost 5 bases, V lost 3 bases, and 9 bases had no gene match. CDR3 sequence (DNA): TGCGCCAGCAGCTCGGGACTAGCGGGAGTTGTGTGGACCGGGGAGCTGTTTTTT. Its translation is CASSSGLAGVVWTGELFF.

The rearrangement uses TRBV6-5 and TRBJ2-7; 8 nucleotides match TRBD2. Trimming took 7 bases from V and 3 from J; bases not matched to a gene: 8. This CDR3 is 14 amino acids long. Germline V CDR1 and CDR2: MNHEY, SVGAGI. The CDR3, as DNA: TGTGCCAGCACCCTCGGGAGGGGGAACTACGAGCAGTACTTC. Translating gives CASTLGRGNYEQYF.

The chain recombines TRBV5-1 with TRBJ1-2; D gene ambiguous. V was shortened by 4 bases and J by 5 bases, with 9 bases between the two germline ends. Germline CDR1 is SGHRS and CDR2 is YFSETQ. The CDR3 extends over 12 amino acids. CDR3 bases: TGCGCCAGCAGCAGGGAGACTTATGGCTACACCTTC. Amino acids: CASSRETYGYTF.

The CDR3 spells CASSVTGDQQDTQYF. CDR3 nucleotides: TGTGCCAGCAGTGTAACAGGGGACCAACAAGATACGCAGTATTTT. This chain joins TRBV6-1 and TRBJ2-3; 7 bases line up with TRBD1. This CDR3 contains 15 residues. J lost 5 bases, V lost 4 bases, and 9 bases had no gene match. Germline values: CDR1 MNHNS, CDR2 SASEGT.

The chain employs TRBV19 and TRBJ2-7; 13 bases agree with TRBD2. Germline lookup yields CDR1 LNHDA and CDR2 SQIVND (reference sequence). This CDR3 contains 15 residues. J was trimmed by 5 bases and V by 4 bases; bases with no gene match: 5. CDR3 protein: CASSKGLAGFHEQYF. The CDR3 nucleotides are TGTGCCAGTAGTAAGGGACTAGCGGGATTCCACGAGCAGTACTTC. The variable domain in full, completed from reference TRBV19 and TRBJ2-7, reads DGGITQSPKYLFRKEGQNVTLSCEQNLNHDAMYWYRQDPGQGLRLIYYSQIVNDFQKGDIAEGYSVSREKKESFPLTVTSAQKNPTAFYLCASSKGLAGFHEQYFGPGTRLTVT.

V usage is TRBV29-1 and J usage is TRBJ2-7, with TRBD2 as a possible D gene (6 bases). V shed 4 bases and J shed 4 bases, with 17 bases lying between them. This CDR3 comprises 14 residues. The V gene's germline CDR1 is SQVTM and CDR2 ANQGSEA. The CDR3 spells CSVAGLSNTYEQYF. DNA of the CDR3: TGCAGCGTTGCGGGACTCTCGAACACATACGAGCAGTACTTC.

The V gene is TRBV5-1, the J gene TRBJ1-1, with D possibly matching TRBD1 (5 bases). The V gene's germline CDR1 is SGHRS and CDR2 YFSETQ. V lost 5 bases and J lost 1, with 18 bases in between. The CDR3 has 16 residues. CDR3 sequence: CASRRSTGTGNTEAFF. The CDR3 nucleotides are TGCGCCAGCAGACGTTCCACCGGGACCGGGAACACTGAAGCTTTCTTT.

This chain connects TRBV2 to TRBJ2-5; D is tentatively TRBD1 or TRBD2 (5 bases each). Germline CDR1 SNHLY, CDR2 FYNNEI. V gave up 6 bases and J gave up 2 bases, with 10 bases separating them. The length of the CDR3 is 13 residues. CDR3 residues: CASRNEGQETQYF. CDR3 coding DNA: TGTGCCAGCAGGAACGAGGGGCAAGAGACCCAGTACTTC. Complete variable domain (other parts from reference TRBV2 and TRBJ2-5): EPEVTQTPSHQVTQMGQEVILRCVPISNHLYFYWYRQILGQKVEFLVSFYNNEISEKSEIFDDQFSVERPDGSNFTLKIRSTKLEDSAMYFCASRNEGQETQYFGPGTRLLVL.

V is TRBV28 and J is TRBJ1-5; weak D call: TRBD1 (6 bases). Trimming took 5 bases from V and 2 from J, leaving 10 bases between them. The germline CDR1 and CDR2 sequences are MDHEN and SYDVKM. The CDR3 extends over 14 amino acids. CDR3 coding DNA: TGTGCCAGCAGTGGGGCAGGGGGCAATCAGCCCCAGCATTTT. It specifies CASSGAGGNQPQHF. Looking up the rest from reference TRBV28 and TRBJ1-5 gives the full variable domain: DVKVTQSSRYLVKRTGEKVFLECVQDMDHENMFWYRQDPGLGLRLIYFSYDVKMKEKGDIPEGYSVSREKKERFSLILESASTNQTSMYLCASSGAGGNQPQHFGDGTRLSIL.

The DNA for the CDR3 is TGTGCCAGCAGCTTACCGGGCGGTGAAGCTTTCTTT. Translating it yields CASSLPGGEAFF. The gene calls are TRBV7-9 and TRBJ1-1, with unresolved D. Trimming removed 2 bases from V and 7 bases from J, with 8 bases in between. The CDR3 is made up of 12 amino acids. CDR1 SEHNR and CDR2 FQNEAQ come from the germline V gene (reference sequence).

The gene calls are TRBV28 and TRBJ1-5; 7 bases map to TRBD1. The CDR3 runs to 14 residues. J gave up 5 bases and V 6 bases, and 7 bases lay outside the gene matches. Germline values: CDR1 MDHEN, CDR2 SYDVKM. The CDR3: CASSVQGGYQPQHF. DNA of the CDR3: TGTGCCAGCAGCGTCCAGGGGGGTTATCAGCCCCAGCATTTT. The variable domain in full, completed from reference TRBV28 and TRBJ1-5, reads DVKVTQSSRYLVKRTGEKVFLECVQDMDHENMFWYRQDPGLGLRLIYFSYDVKMKEKGDIPEGYSVSREKKERFSLILESASTNQTSMYLCASSVQGGYQPQHFGDGTRLSIL.

The chain combines TRBV7-3 with TRBJ2-3; D remains unclear. Trimming shortened V by 2 bases and J by 0 bases, and 6 bases separated the two germline ends. Germline CDR1 SGHTA, CDR2 FQGTGA. This CDR3 is 14 amino acids long. The CDR3 here is CASSLGLSTDTQYF. DNA of the CDR3: TGTGCCAGCAGCTTAGGGCTTAGCACAGATACGCAGTATTTT.

This chain uses TRBV7-2 with TRBJ1-2; 8 bases fit TRBD1. This CDR3 is built from 17 residues. Per germline, CDR1 SGHTA and CDR2 FQGNSA. V trimming: 2 bases; J trimming: 8 bases; junction bases outside the gene matches: 16. This chain's CDR3 is CASSLTPPGQALGGYTF. For the CDR3, the DNA is TGTGCCAGCAGCTTAACCCCCCCGGGACAGGCCTTAGGAGGCTACACCTTC.

The chain links TRBV12-5 to TRBJ1-4; D may be TRBD1 (5 bases). CDR1 and CDR2 from the germline V gene are LGHNT and FRNRAP. The CDR3 has 15 amino acids. Trimming cost V 2 bases and J 3 bases, with 10 bases left between them. The CDR3 reads CASGLIWGPNEKLFF. In DNA, the CDR3 is TGTGCTAGTGGTTTGATATGGGGACCTAATGAAAAACTGTTTTTT.

The chain joins TRBV7-8 to TRBJ2-5; 12 nucleotides line up with TRBD2. J was trimmed by 5 bases and V by 5 bases; bases with no gene match: 24. The CDR3 extends over 21 amino acids. The germline V gene has CDR1 SGHVS and CDR2 FQNEAQ. For the CDR3, the DNA is TGTGCCAGCAGCCCCCGACCAGGACAGGGGCGACTAGCGGGAGCGAAGGAGACCCAGTACTTC. Translating it yields CASSPRPGQGRLAGAKETQYF.

The chain employs TRBV28 and TRBJ2-1; 10 nucleotides line up with TRBD2. From germline, CDR1 is MDHEN and CDR2 SYDVKM. J was trimmed by 7 bases and V by 8 bases; bases with no gene match: 14. CDR3 length equals 16 residues. DNA for the CDR3: TGTGCCAGCCGCACACAAGCGGGAGGGCAGTTAAATGAGCAGTTCTTC. Translated: CASRTQAGGQLNEQFF. Combining the CDR3 with reference TRBV28 and TRBJ2-1 gives the whole variable domain DVKVTQSSRYLVKRTGEKVFLECVQDMDHENMFWYRQDPGLGLRLIYFSYDVKMKEKGDIPEGYSVSREKKERFSLILESASTNQTSMYLCASRTQAGGQLNEQFFGPGTRLTVL.

The chain has TRBV7-9 and TRBJ2-6; possible D gene TRBD2, 6 bases. The CDR3 sequence is 18 residues long. The V gene lost 7 bases and the J gene lost 0 bases, with 19 bases spanning the gap. CDR1 is SEHNR and CDR2 is FQNEAQ in the germline V gene (reference sequence). As DNA, the CDR3 is TGTGCCAGCACCGATCTAAACCGGGGGTACTCTGGGGCCAACGTCCTGACTTTC. Its translation: CASTDLNRGYSGANVLTF.

With regard to this clone: The same CDR3 is also encoded by other DNA sequences in this sample. V is TRBV30 and J is TRBJ1-5, with D perhaps matching TRBD1 (6 bases). The CDR3 contains 12 residues. The V end lost 0 bases, the J end lost 6 bases, and 6 bases lay between the germline ends. Germline V lookup: CDR1 GTSNPN, CDR2 SVGIG (reference sequence). The CDR3 region is CAWSVQGQPQHF. In nucleotides, the CDR3 is TGTGCCTGGAGTGTACAGGGTCAGCCCCAGCATTTT.

The gene calls are TRBV28 and TRBJ2-1; 14 bases line up with TRBD2. Germline V CDR1 and CDR2: MDHEN, SYDVKM. This CDR3 is 16 amino acids long. With V trimmed by 4 bases and J by 11 bases, 10 bases remained unmatched. The CDR3 is CASSYGTSGSGTKQFF. In nucleotides, the CDR3 is TGTGCCAGCAGTTACGGGACTAGCGGGAGTGGTACCAAGCAGTTCTTC.

The CDR3 region is CASSLVGAPGETQYF. The CDR3 coding sequence is TGTGCCAGCAGCTTAGTAGGGGCCCCTGGGGAGACCCAGTACTTC. The chain employs TRBV11-2 and TRBJ2-5, with a possible D match to TRBD1 (5 bases). The CDR3 is 15 residues long. Germline CDR1 reads SGHAT; CDR2 reads FQNNGV. The ends were cut back, 1 base at V and 5 bases at J, with 14 bases in the middle.

The chain employs TRBV30 and TRBJ1-2, with 7 bases aligning to TRBD1. V was clipped by 4 bases and J by 5 bases; unmatched bases: 4. Germline lookup yields CDR1 GTSNPN and CDR2 SVGIG (reference sequence). This CDR3 spans 12 amino acids. This chain's CDR3 is CAWKGTEYGYTF. Here the CDR3 DNA reads TGTGCCTGGAAGGGGACAGAATATGGCTACACCTTC.

This clone has a single count. The chain employs TRBV4-1 and TRBJ2-5; TRBD2 matches 7 bases. Trimming at V came to 5 bases and at J to 7 bases, leaving 10 bases not matched to a gene. CDR3 length equals 14 residues. Germline V gene data show CDR1 as MGHRA and CDR2 as YSYEKL. The CDR3 is CASSAGLTLGTQYF. CDR3 DNA: TGCGCCAGCAGCGCGGGACTAACCCTCGGGACCCAGTACTTC.

This clone was picked up a small number of times. The chain links TRBV19 to TRBJ1-2; 8 nucleotides match TRBD1. In germline, CDR1 is LNHDA, CDR2 SQIVND (reference sequence). The V segment lost 7 bases and the J segment 5 bases; nucleotides outside the gene matches: 9. The CDR3 is 14 amino acids. The CDR3 DNA reads as TGTGCCAGTACCGGGGCCGGGACAGGATATGGCTACACCTTC. Translation gives CASTGAGTGYGYTF. Using reference TRBV19 and TRBJ1-2 for the parts outside the CDR3, the full variable domain is DGGITQSPKYLFRKEGQNVTLSCEQNLNHDAMYWYRQDPGQGLRLIYYSQIVNDFQKGDIAEGYSVSREKKESFPLTVTSAQKNPTAFYLCASTGAGTGYGYTFGSGTRLTVV.

The chain couples TRBV5-6 to TRBJ1-2; 8 bases are a match to TRBD1. The CDR3 spans 13 residues. J was trimmed by 5 bases and V by 2 bases; bases with no gene match: 2. Germline loops: CDR1 SGHDT, CDR2 YYEEEE. The CDR3 loop is CASSFYRGYGYTF. For the CDR3, the DNA is TGTGCCAGCAGCTTTTACAGGGGGTATGGCTACACCTTC. The whole variable domain, remainder taken from reference TRBV5-6 and TRBJ1-2, is DAGVTQSPTHLIKTRGQQVTLRCSPKSGHDTVSWYQQALGQGPQFIFQYYEEEERQRGNFPDRFSGHQFPNYSSELNVNALLLGDSALYLCASSFYRGYGYTFGSGTRLTVV.

This clone was recorded only once. The V gene is TRBV6-1, the J gene TRBJ1-3; D remains unclear. Per germline, CDR1 MNHNS and CDR2 SASEGT. Deletions cut 1 base from V and 2 bases from J, with 9 bases between. CDR3 length: 15 residues. Written as DNA, the CDR3 is TGTGCCAGCAGTGAAGGGTCGGGTCCTGGAAACACCATATATTTT. It translates to CASSEGSGPGNTIYF.

This chain joins TRBV19 and TRBJ2-7; 9 bases align to TRBD1. V was clipped by 4 bases and J by 1 base; unmatched bases: 8. From germline, CDR1 is LNHDA and CDR2 SQIVND (reference sequence). This CDR3 spans 16 amino acids. The chain's CDR3 is CASSTTGGIRSYEQYF. The CDR3 DNA sequence: TGTGCCAGTAGTACTACAGGGGGCATCAGGTCCTACGAGCAGTACTTC.

The sample holds a few counts of this clone. CDR3 loop: CASRKQGTGEQYF. CDR3 DNA sequence: TGTGCCAGCAGGAAACAGGGGACAGGCGAGCAGTACTTC. The chain employs TRBV6-1 and TRBJ2-7; TRBD1 agrees at 8 bases. CDR3 size: 13 residues. V shed 6 bases, J shed 6 bases, and the junction held 7 bases outside the gene matches. Germline CDR1 reads MNHNS; CDR2 reads SASEGT.